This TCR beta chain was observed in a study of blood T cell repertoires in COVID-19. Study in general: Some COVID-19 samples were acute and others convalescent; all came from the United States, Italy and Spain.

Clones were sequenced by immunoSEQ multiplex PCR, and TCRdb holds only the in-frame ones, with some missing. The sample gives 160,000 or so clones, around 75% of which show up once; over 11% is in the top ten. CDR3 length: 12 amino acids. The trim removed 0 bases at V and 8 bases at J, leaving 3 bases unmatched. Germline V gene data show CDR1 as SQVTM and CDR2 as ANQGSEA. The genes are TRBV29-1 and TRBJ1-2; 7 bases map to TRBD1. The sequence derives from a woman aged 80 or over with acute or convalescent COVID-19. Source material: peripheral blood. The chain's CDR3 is CSVEDTGEGYTF. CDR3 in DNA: TGCAGCGTTGAAGACACAGGGGAAGGCTACACCTTC.